This T cell receptor beta chain was profiled in a study of blood T cells in healthy people across ages. Study results and caveats: PBMCs were not sorted, which prevented a conclusive comparison of naive versus antigen-experienced cells.

A remark on this clonotype: The antigen is unknown.

Individuals who donated were healthy Caucasians from Russia aged 6 to 90. Peripheral blood samples of around 9.3 milliliters were drawn from each donor. The length of the CDR3 is 14 residues. Germline CDR1 is SGHTA and CDR2 is FQGNSA. Trimming removed 5 bases at V and 3 bases at J, with 11 bases between. PCR was performed a second time for about 6 to 12 cycles using a sample-barcoded 5' primer and a J-beta primer mix. There were at least 2.5 million CDR3-containing paired-end reads obtained from each sample. TCRdb passed the 5' RACE reads through MiXCR, listing each CDR3 protein once. The repertoire holds approximately 900,000 distinct CDR3 sequences, with around 49% as singletons.

The sample was blood. J is TRBJ2-1 and V is TRBV7-2; D remains unclear. The receptor was isolated from a man aged 25 to 40 in good health. CDR3 bases: TGTGCCAGCAGCCCACTGACGGACTACAATGAGCAGTTCTTC. Residues: CASSPLTDYNEQFF.